Following are 32 T cell receptor beta chains from one sample sequenced in a study of blood T cell repertoires in COVID-19. Measured with immunoSEQ multiplex PCR; TCRdb has only the in-frame clones, and not every one. The profile shows about 240,000 clones, roughly 80% of them singletons. Sequencing used peripheral blood. Receptors originate from a woman between 18 and 30 years old with acute or convalescent COVID-19.

The chain combines TRBV25-1 with TRBJ1-2; 10 bases match TRBD1. CDR3 size: 16 residues. Germline V CDR1 and CDR2: MGHDK, SYGVNS. The trim removed 4 bases at V and 3 bases at J, leaving 8 bases unmatched. CDR3 amino acids: CASSVYGQGEHYGYTF. The CDR3 DNA follows: TGTGCCAGCAGTGTATACGGACAGGGGGAACACTATGGCTACACCTTC.

The chain combines TRBV30 with TRBJ2-7; D unresolved. V was trimmed by 1 base and J by 2 bases, leaving 9 bases between them. The CDR3 is made up of 13 amino acids. Germline loops: CDR1 GTSNPN, CDR2 SVGIG (reference sequence). CDR3 residues: CAWSAPLAYEQYF. CDR3 coding DNA: TGTGCCTGGAGTGCGCCCCTAGCCTACGAGCAGTACTTC.

V is TRBV12-5 and J is TRBJ1-1; D is ambiguous. Looked up from germline, CDR1 is LGHNT and CDR2 is FRNRAP. The CDR3 is made up of 16 amino acids. Trimming left V 0 bases short and J 0 bases short, with 11 bases between. In nucleotides, the CDR3 is TGTGCTAGTGGTTTGGTACTCAGCGGTATGAACACTGAAGCTTTCTTT. Protein product: CASGLVLSGMNTEAFF.

This chain uses TRBV9 with TRBJ1-4; 8 bases are shared with TRBD1. The CDR3 has 16 residues. V gave up 4 bases and J gave up 6 bases; unmatched junction bases: 11. Germline-derived CDR1 and CDR2 are SGDLS and YYNGEE. The CDR3 reads CASSPSTGTGYEKLFF. CDR3 nucleotides: TGTGCCAGCAGCCCTTCCACCGGGACAGGTTATGAAAAACTGTTTTTT.

The chain has TRBV10-1 and TRBJ2-2, with D hard to call. Trimming left V 6 bases short and J 0 bases short, with 8 bases between. Germline values: CDR1 WNHNN, CDR2 SYGVQD (reference sequence). CDR3 size: 14 residues. This CDR3 reads CASREQTNTGELFF. CDR3 DNA: TGCGCCAGCAGGGAACAGACGAACACCGGGGAGCTGTTTTTT.

This chain joins TRBV5-1 and TRBJ2-3, with D possibly matching TRBD1 (6 bases). This CDR3 region has 15 residues. CDR1 is SGHRS, CDR2 YFSETQ, per germline. Trimming removed 0 bases at V and 6 bases at J, with 14 bases between. This CDR3 reads CASSLDTGRFDTQYF. CDR3 DNA sequence: TGCGCCAGCAGCTTGGATACAGGGCGTTTTGATACGCAGTATTTT.

The chain joins TRBV3-1 (or the pseudogene TRBV3-2) to TRBJ2-7; 10 bases line up with TRBD2. This CDR3 is 16 amino acids long. The V gene end was trimmed by 4 bases and the J gene end by 2 bases; junction bases not matched to a gene: 8. The germline V gene has CDR1 LGHDT and CDR2 YNNKEL (reference sequence). The CDR3 loop reads CASSRGRTSGTYEQYF. CDR3 sequence (DNA): TGTGCCAGCAGCCGAGGAAGGACTAGCGGAACCTACGAGCAGTACTTC.

The chain carries TRBV18 and TRBJ1-3; D may be TRBD1 (6 bases). The CDR3 consists of 16 residues. V was cut by 2 bases and J by 4 bases, with 15 bases left in between. Germline CDR1 is KGHSH and CDR2 is LQKENI. CDR3 in amino acids: CASSPESGQEGNTIYF. In nucleotides, the CDR3 is TGTGCCAGCTCACCAGAGTCGGGACAAGAAGGAAACACCATATATTTT.

The sample holds a few counts of this clone. The V gene is TRBV10-3, the J gene TRBJ2-2; 10 positions agree with TRBD2. The CDR3 has 15 amino acids. Trimming cost V 5 bases and J 3 bases; bases outside gene matches: 3. Germline assignment: CDR1 ENHRY and CDR2 SYGVKD. CDR3 in amino acids: CAISSLAGDTGELFF. CDR3 nucleotide sequence: TGTGCCATCAGTAGTCTAGCGGGAGACACCGGGGAGCTGTTTTTT.

The gene calls are TRBV27 and TRBJ2-5; a possible D gene is TRBD1 (6 bases). CDR1 is MNHEY and CDR2 is SMNVEV in the germline V gene (reference sequence). The CDR3 contains 14 residues. V was shortened by 5 bases and J by 0 bases, with 10 bases between the two germline ends. CDR3 bases: TGTGCCAGCAGTCAATGGGACAACCAAGAGACCCAGTACTTC. It yields the protein CASSQWDNQETQYF.

The V call is TRBV7-9, the J call TRBJ2-1; 9 nucleotides agree with TRBD2. The length of the CDR3 is 19 residues. V dropped 1 base and J dropped 0; count of bases not matched to a gene: 10. Germline CDR1 and CDR2: SEHNR and FQNEAQ (reference sequence). This CDR3 reads CASSLEMGSGRLSYNEQFF. CDR3 DNA: TGTGCCAGCAGCTTAGAGATGGGGAGCGGGAGGCTCTCCTACAATGAGCAGTTCTTC. The variable domain in full, with the rest retrieved from reference TRBV7-9 and TRBJ2-1, is DTGVSQNPRHKITKRGQNVTFRCDPISEHNRLYWYRQTLGQGPEFLTYFQNEAQLEKSRLLSDRFSAERPKGSFSTLEIQRTEQGDSAMYLCASSLEMGSGRLSYNEQFFGPGTRLTVL.

The V and J genes are TRBV3-1 (or the pseudogene TRBV3-2) and TRBJ1-3; D perhaps matches TRBD1 (5 bases). This CDR3 has 13 amino acids. Trimming left V 2 bases short and J 11 bases short, with 13 bases between. Germline lookup yields CDR1 LGHDT and CDR2 YNNKEL (reference sequence). CDR3: CASSQSAGVPIYF. The CDR3 nucleotides are TGTGCCAGCAGCCAATCCGCGGGGGTCCCCATATATTTT.

The rearrangement links TRBV7-8 to TRBJ2-1; a weak D match, TRBD2 (6 bases). Germline V lookup: CDR1 SGHVS, CDR2 FQNEAQ. The length of the CDR3 is 12 residues. CDR3 nucleotide sequence: TGTGCAGGCGGGGCCCTGGGGAATGAGCAGTTCTTC. Translating it yields CAGGALGNEQFF.

The chain recombines TRBV14 with TRBJ2-5; 9 positions agree with TRBD2. V lost 1 base to trimming and J lost 2 bases; unmatched junction nucleotides: 5. The CDR3 has 16 amino acids. The germline CDR1 and CDR2 sequences are SGHDN and FVKESK. DNA of the CDR3: TGTGCCAGCAGCCAAGCCGGCCTAGCGGGACAAGAGACCCAGTACTTC. It translates to CASSQAGLAGQETQYF.

The genes are TRBV7-6 and TRBJ2-7; 8 bases line up with TRBD2. The CDR3 length is 11 residues. Looked up from germline, CDR1 is SGHVS and CDR2 is FNYEAQ. This CDR3 is CTTSGGLEQYF. The CDR3 coding sequence is TGTACGACGTCGGGAGGGCTCGAGCAGTACTTC.

The chain links TRBV15 to TRBJ2-7, with TRBD2 identical over 12 bases. Germline V gene data show CDR1 as LNHNV and CDR2 as YYDKDF (reference sequence). CDR3 length equals 17 residues. The V segment lost 5 bases and the J segment 2 bases; nucleotides outside the gene matches: 10. The CDR3 reads CATSGYPLAGGPYEQYF. CDR3 DNA: TGTGCCACCAGCGGATACCCTCTAGCGGGAGGGCCCTACGAGCAGTACTTC.

This rearrangement joins TRBV11-2 to TRBJ2-1; 14 bases line up with TRBD2. CDR1 is SGHAT, CDR2 FQNNGV, per germline. The CDR3 is 18 residues long. V dropped 4 bases and J dropped 9; count of bases not matched to a gene: 14. The CDR3 DNA reads as TGTGCCAGCAGCTCCCACCCCCCGGGGACTAGCGGGAGCGGTGAGCAGTTCTTC. Its translation: CASSSHPPGTSGSGEQFF.

The chain has TRBV19 and TRBJ2-5; a weak D match, TRBD2 (5 bases). Germline V CDR1 and CDR2: LNHDA, SQIVND (reference sequence). Trimming cost V 1 base and J 4 bases, with 7 bases left between them. This CDR3 is built from 13 residues. The CDR3 spells CASSIGGLETQYF. As DNA, the CDR3 is TGTGCCAGTAGTATAGGAGGGTTAGAGACCCAGTACTTC.

The chain carries TRBV12-3 or TRBV12-4 and TRBJ1-1, with unresolved D. CDR3 length: 12 residues. V lost 3 bases to trimming and J lost 3 bases, with 5 bases between them. This chain's CDR3 is CASSFGDTEAFF. The CDR3 DNA reads TGTGCCAGCAGTTTTGGAGACACTGAAGCTTTCTTT.

The J gene is TRBJ1-2, the V gene TRBV28; no clear D. The germline CDR1 and CDR2 sequences are MDHEN and SYDVKM. Trimming took 5 bases from V and 4 from J, leaving 8 bases between them. The CDR3 totals 12 residues. For the CDR3, the DNA is TGTGCCAGCAGTCTCGGGGTCTATGGCTACACCTTC. It specifies CASSLGVYGYTF.

The chain's CDR3 is CASSYPGSDEQFF. CDR3 DNA sequence: TGTGCCAGCAGTTACCCGGGTTCGGATGAGCAGTTCTTC. The rearrangement joins TRBV6-5 to TRBJ2-1; D unclear. CDR1 is MNHEY and CDR2 is SVGAGI in the germline V gene. The CDR3 length is 13 residues. Deletions cut 2 bases from V and 8 bases from J, with 10 bases between.

The chain recombines TRBV28 with TRBJ2-6; unclear D gene. CDR1 is MDHEN and CDR2 is SYDVKM in the germline V gene. The CDR3 has 15 amino acids. V was trimmed by 8 bases and J by 2 bases, leaving 13 bases between them. In nucleotides, the CDR3 is TGTGCCAGCCAACAATTCGACACTGGGGCCAACGTCCTGACTTTC. Translated: CASQQFDTGANVLTF. Together with reference TRBV28 and TRBJ2-6, the CDR3 gives the full variable domain: DVKVTQSSRYLVKRTGEKVFLECVQDMDHENMFWYRQDPGLGLRLIYFSYDVKMKEKGDIPEGYSVSREKKERFSLILESASTNQTSMYLCASQQFDTGANVLTFGAGSRLTVL.

This clone was counted a single time. V gene TRBV30 combines with J gene TRBJ2-7, with 8 positions matching TRBD1. With 7 bases clipped from V and 3 bases from J, the junction kept 8 bases outside the gene matches. The CDR3 runs 13 residues. From germline, CDR1 is GTSNPN and CDR2 SVGIG (reference sequence). The chain's CDR3 is CAFRTGRNYEQYF. As DNA, the CDR3 is TGTGCCTTTCGGACAGGGAGAAACTACGAGCAGTACTTC.

J is TRBJ2-5 and V is TRBV7-2; TRBD2 is a possible D gene (6 bases). Trimming removed 2 bases from V and 0 bases from J, with 16 bases in between. The CDR3 consists of 17 residues. Germline loops: CDR1 SGHTA, CDR2 FQGNSA. Written as DNA, the CDR3 is TGTGCCAGCAGCTTAATTGGGGCTAGCGCGTACCAAGAGACCCAGTACTTC. Translation: CASSLIGASAYQETQYF.

The chain couples TRBV14 to TRBJ2-1, with TRBD2 matching over 13 bases. This CDR3 is 17 amino acids long. Germline values: CDR1 SGHDN, CDR2 FVKESK. Trimming removed 4 bases from V and 5 bases from J; junction bases left unmatched: 8. The CDR3 spells CASSPFLGTSGDNEQFF. DNA of the CDR3: TGTGCCAGCAGCCCGTTCTTAGGGACTAGCGGGGACAATGAGCAGTTCTTC.

The chain links TRBV19 to TRBJ1-1, with 9 bases fitting TRBD1. The germline gives CDR1 LNHDA, CDR2 SQIVND (reference sequence). The CDR3 runs to 14 residues. V gave up 7 bases and J gave up 2 bases; unmatched junction bases: 5. In DNA, the CDR3 is TGTGCCAGTACCCAGACAGGGGGTAACACTGAAGCTTTCTTT. The encoded protein is CASTQTGGNTEAFF.

V gene TRBV7-2 combines with J gene TRBJ2-3; 12 bases map to TRBD1. The CDR3 runs 17 residues. Germline trimming cut 5 bases from V and 4 bases from J; bases unmatched to any gene: 10. CDR1 is SGHTA, CDR2 FQGNSA, per germline. CDR3 in amino acids: CASSQRPGQGAADTQYF. The CDR3 bases are TGTGCCAGCAGCCAACGGCCGGGACAGGGGGCCGCAGATACGCAGTATTTT.

The CDR3 sequence is CASSYVGEPTGELFF. The CDR3 region has the DNA TGTGCCAGCAGTTATGTGGGAGAACCTACCGGGGAGCTGTTTTTT. The V gene is TRBV6-2 or TRBV6-3, the J gene TRBJ2-2, with D perhaps matching TRBD2 (5 bases). Trimming left V 3 bases short and J 5 bases short, with 13 bases between. The CDR3 has 15 amino acids. Germline V gene lookup returns CDR1 MNHEY and CDR2 SVGEGT.

This clone showed up many times. The genes are TRBV6-2 or TRBV6-3 and TRBJ2-1; 7 positions agree with TRBD2. With V trimmed by 6 bases and J by 4 bases, 15 bases remained unmatched. The CDR3 contains 17 residues. The germline V gene has CDR1 MNHEY and CDR2 SVGEGT. This chain's CDR3 is CASSPPEWEGIYNEQFF. CDR3 DNA sequence: TGTGCCAGCAGCCCCCCCGAGTGGGAGGGTATTTACAATGAGCAGTTCTTC.

This clone was found a few times. The chain has TRBV5-1 and TRBJ2-7, with 10 bases identical to TRBD1. The CDR3 extends over 17 amino acids. CDR1 SGHRS and CDR2 YFSETQ come from the germline V gene. After removal of 0 bases from V and 4 bases from J, the junction contained 10 bases not matched to a gene. This chain's CDR3 is CASSLGGQGSRVYEQYF. The CDR3 nucleotides are TGCGCCAGCAGCTTGGGGGGACAGGGGTCCCGGGTGTACGAGCAGTACTTC.

This chain uses TRBV28 with TRBJ1-4, with TRBD1 matching over 9 bases. J was trimmed by 7 bases and V by 5 bases; bases with no gene match: 5. This CDR3 has 14 amino acids. Germline lookup yields CDR1 MDHEN and CDR2 SYDVKM. CDR3 bases: TGTGCCAGCAGTACACAGGGGGCGGGTGAAAAACTGTTTTTT. Translated, it gives CASSTQGAGEKLFF.

The chain recombines TRBV7-9 with TRBJ2-7; 8 nucleotides align to TRBD2. Trimming removed 2 bases from V and 4 bases from J; junction bases left unmatched: 13. The CDR3 is made up of 17 amino acids. The germline CDR1 and CDR2 sequences are SEHNR and FQNEAQ (reference sequence). This CDR3 is CASSLSYSGTRLYEQYF. The DNA for the CDR3 is TGTGCCAGCAGCTTATCCTATAGCGGGACTCGGCTATACGAGCAGTACTTC. The full variable domain, its missing parts supplied by reference TRBV7-9 and TRBJ2-7, is DTGVSQNPRHKITKRGQNVTFRCDPISEHNRLYWYRQTLGQGPEFLTYFQNEAQLEKSRLLSDRFSAERPKGSFSTLEIQRTEQGDSAMYLCASSLSYSGTRLYEQYFGPGTRLTVT.